This is a list of T cell receptor beta chains from one sample in a study of CD8+ T cells in alopecia areata. The table came from immunoSEQ multiplex PCR; TCRdb's copy has only in-frame clones and leaves some out. The profile shows about 190,000 clones, more than 55% of them singletons. Specimen: CD4+ T cells sorted from blood, collected at week 4, from a patient treated with tofacitinib. These receptors originate from a human donor with alopecia areata. Both conserved end residues are part of each CDR3. D genes are given only for firm matches. Where a row states a size, it is once, few, many or the class of an expanded clone; other rows omit it.

>.|TRBJ1-1|.|TRBV30
CAWSSQAGTEAFF
TGTGCCTGGAGTTCGCAGGCAGGGACTGAAGCTTTCTTT
>.|TRBJ1-4|.|TRBV29-1
CSVEGDGLAEKLFF
TGCAGCGTCGAGGGAGACGGGCTAGCTGAAAAACTGTTTTTT
>.|TRBJ2-7|few|TRBV29-1
CSVEDLTYEQYF
TGCAGCGTTGAAGATCTGACCTACGAGCAGTACTTC
>TRBD1|TRBJ1-1|.|TRBV30
CAWRLPWTGRGMNTEAFF
TGTGCCTGGAGACTACCTTGGACAGGGAGGGGAATGAACACTGAAGCTTTCTTT
>TRBD1|TRBJ2-2|.|TRBV2
CASSEEGARTGELFF
TGTGCCAGCAGTGAAGAGGGGGCAAGGACCGGGGAGCTGTTTTTT
>.|TRBJ2-7|.|TRBV7-2
CASSLVGDHRYEQYF
TGTGCCAGCAGCTTGGTTGGCGACCATCGGTACGAGCAGTACTTC
>TRBD2|TRBJ2-1|many|TRBV28
CASSFGGSGIRYNEQFF
TGTGCCAGCAGTTTTGGGGGTAGCGGGATCCGCTACAATGAGCAGTTCTTC
>TRBD2|TRBJ2-7|few|TRBV28
CASSTQGLADYYEQYF
TGTGCCAGCAGTACCCAGGGACTAGCGGACTACTACGAGCAGTACTTC
>.|TRBJ1-1|few|TRBV4-1
CASSQDRSMNTEAFF
TGCGCCAGCAGCCAAGATCGGAGTATGAACACTGAAGCTTTCTTT
>.|TRBJ2-2|.|TRBV29-1
CSGRQGGRTGELFF
TGCAGCGGGCGACAGGGAGGTCGCACCGGGGAGCTGTTTTTT
>.|TRBJ2-1|.|TRBV6-5
CASSYDKNEQFF
TGTGCCAGCAGTTACGATAAGAATGAGCAGTTCTTC
>.|TRBJ2-3|.|TRBV4-2
CASSQPPTDTQYF
TGTGCCAGCAGCCAGCCCCCCACAGATACGCAGTATTTT